Listed below are T cell receptor beta chains from one sample, sequenced in a study of blood T cell repertoires in COVID-19. Libraries were prepared by immunoSEQ multiplex PCR; TCRdb keeps only in-frame clonotypes and omits some of them. The sample carries under 170,000 clones, roughly 84% recorded once. The sequenced sample was peripheral blood. These TCRs come from a man aged 65-85 years with acute or convalescent COVID-19. Both conserved end residues are part of each CDR3. D genes are given only for firm matches. Size is omitted from some rows. Given values are once, few, many or a class for expanded clones.

j_gene: TRBJ2-1; d_gene: -; v_gene: TRBV7-3; abundance: -; CDR3aa: CASSLAGVTYNEQFF; CDR3nt: TGTGCCAGCAGCTTGGCAGGGGTGACCTACAATGAGCAGTTCTTC
j_gene: TRBJ1-2; d_gene: TRBD1; v_gene: TRBV12-3/TRBV12-4; abundance: -; CDR3aa: CASSSQDRASSF; CDR3nt: TGTGCCAGCAGTTCCCAGGACAGGGCATCCTCCTTC
j_gene: TRBJ2-1; d_gene: TRBD2; v_gene: TRBV4-1; abundance: once; CDR3aa: CASSPSSAGVSYNEQFF; CDR3nt: TGCGCCAGCAGCCCTTCGTCAGCGGGAGTCTCCTACAATGAGCAGTTCTTC
j_gene: TRBJ2-7; d_gene: -; v_gene: TRBV5-1; abundance: -; CDR3aa: CASSLALGGRIYEQYF; CDR3nt: TGCGCCAGCAGCTTGGCTCTCGGGGGACGGATCTACGAGCAGTACTTC
j_gene: TRBJ1-1; d_gene: -; v_gene: TRBV3-1/TRBV3-2; abundance: -; CDR3aa: CASSQDWSSSEAFF; CDR3nt: TGTGCCAGCAGCCAAGATTGGTCAAGCTCTGAAGCTTTCTTT
j_gene: TRBJ1-5; d_gene: TRBD1; v_gene: TRBV15; abundance: -; CDR3aa: CATSSGTGGGSNQPQHF; CDR3nt: TGTGCCACCAGCAGTGGGACAGGGGGCGGAAGCAATCAGCCCCAGCATTTT
j_gene: TRBJ2-7; d_gene: -; v_gene: TRBV11-2; abundance: -; CDR3aa: CASSLEGGGAYEQYF; CDR3nt: TGTGCCAGCAGCTTAGAAGGGGGTGGAGCGTACGAGCAGTACTTC
j_gene: TRBJ1-4; d_gene: TRBD1; v_gene: TRBV29-1; abundance: once; CDR3aa: CSVSGTGREKLFF; CDR3nt: TGCAGCGTCTCCGGGACAGGGCGCGAAAAACTGTTTTTT
j_gene: TRBJ2-1; d_gene: -; v_gene: TRBV7-9; abundance: -; CDR3aa: CASSTVQTAAYNEQFF; CDR3nt: TGTGCCAGCAGCACGGTTCAAACCGCAGCGTACAATGAGCAGTTCTTC
j_gene: TRBJ1-4; d_gene: -; v_gene: TRBV3-1/TRBV3-2; abundance: -; CDR3aa: CASSHPLSGYTNEKLFF; CDR3nt: TGTGCCAGCAGCCACCCCCTGTCGGGTTATACTAATGAAAAACTGTTTTTT
j_gene: TRBJ2-5; d_gene: TRBD1; v_gene: TRBV18; abundance: once; CDR3aa: CASSPSGTEETQYF; CDR3nt: TGTGCCAGCTCACCATCCGGGACAGAAGAGACCCAGTACTTC
j_gene: TRBJ1-5; d_gene: TRBD1; v_gene: TRBV4-2; abundance: -; CDR3aa: CASSPQGANNQPQHF; CDR3nt: TGTGCCAGCAGCCCCCAGGGGGCGAACAATCAGCCCCAGCATTTT
j_gene: TRBJ1-2; d_gene: -; v_gene: TRBV7-9; abundance: medium-sized; CDR3aa: CASSLAGRGAGYTF; CDR3nt: TGTGCCAGCAGCTTAGCGGGCAGGGGAGCCGGCTACACCTTC
j_gene: TRBJ2-5; d_gene: TRBD2; v_gene: TRBV3-1/TRBV3-2; abundance: -; CDR3aa: CASAGTSGRQETQYF; CDR3nt: TGTGCCAGCGCCGGGACTAGCGGGAGGCAAGAGACCCAGTACTTC
j_gene: TRBJ2-1; d_gene: -; v_gene: TRBV11-2; abundance: -; CDR3aa: CASRIGDGNEQFF; CDR3nt: TGTGCCAGCCGCATCGGGGATGGCAATGAGCAGTTCTTC
j_gene: TRBJ1-1; d_gene: -; v_gene: TRBV19; abundance: -; CDR3aa: CASSRSAARSTEAFF; CDR3nt: TGTGCCAGTAGTAGGTCGGCCGCAAGGAGCACTGAAGCTTTCTTT
j_gene: TRBJ2-2; d_gene: -; v_gene: TRBV21-1; abundance: -; CDR3aa: CASSKASVGAPNTGELFF; CDR3nt: TGTGCCAGCAGCAAAGCGTCCGTGGGGGCGCCGAACACCGGGGAGCTGTTTTTT
j_gene: TRBJ2-5; d_gene: -; v_gene: TRBV19; abundance: -; CDR3aa: CASSIGRQETQYF; CDR3nt: TGTGCCAGTAGTATAGGCAGGCAAGAGACCCAGTACTTC
j_gene: TRBJ2-7; d_gene: TRBD1; v_gene: TRBV4-2; abundance: -; CDR3aa: CASSQDRGQGSPYEQYF; CDR3nt: TGTGCCAGCAGCCAAGATCGAGGACAGGGTTCCCCCTACGAGCAGTACTTC
j_gene: TRBJ2-6; d_gene: TRBD1; v_gene: TRBV19; abundance: -; CDR3aa: CASSIRPHGQGALPGANVLTF; CDR3nt: TGTGCCAGTAGTATAAGGCCCCACGGACAGGGGGCGCTCCCTGGGGCCAACGTCCTGACTTTC
j_gene: TRBJ2-7; d_gene: TRBD2; v_gene: TRBV5-1; abundance: -; CDR3aa: CASSLASGGYEQYF; CDR3nt: TGCGCCAGCAGCTTGGCTTCGGGGGGCTACGAGCAGTACTTC
j_gene: TRBJ2-1; d_gene: TRBD2; v_gene: TRBV4-1; abundance: -; CDR3aa: CASSQEGTSPYNEQFF; CDR3nt: TGCGCCAGCAGCCAAGAGGGGACTAGCCCCTACAATGAGCAGTTCTTC
j_gene: TRBJ1-5; d_gene: -; v_gene: TRBV4-1; abundance: -; CDR3aa: CASSQDSGQPQHF; CDR3nt: TGCGCCAGCAGCCAAGATTCGGGTCAGCCCCAGCATTTT
j_gene: TRBJ1-2; d_gene: -; v_gene: TRBV6-5; abundance: -; CDR3aa: CASSYSNTNYGYTF; CDR3nt: TGTGCCAGCAGTTACTCGAACACTAACTATGGCTACACCTTC
j_gene: TRBJ1-5; d_gene: -; v_gene: TRBV28; abundance: -; CDR3aa: CASSLWGGPQHF; CDR3nt: TGTGCCAGCAGTTTGTGGGGGGGGCCCCAGCATTTT